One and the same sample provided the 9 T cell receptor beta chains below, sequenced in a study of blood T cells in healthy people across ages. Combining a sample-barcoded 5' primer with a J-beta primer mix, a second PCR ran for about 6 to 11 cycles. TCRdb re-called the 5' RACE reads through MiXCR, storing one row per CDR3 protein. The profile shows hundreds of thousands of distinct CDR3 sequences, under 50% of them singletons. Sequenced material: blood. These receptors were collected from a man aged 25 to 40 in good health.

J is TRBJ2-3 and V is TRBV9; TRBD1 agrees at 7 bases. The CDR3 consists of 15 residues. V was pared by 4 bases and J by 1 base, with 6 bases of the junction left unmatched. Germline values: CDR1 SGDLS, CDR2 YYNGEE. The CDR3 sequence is CASSPSDRGTDTQYF. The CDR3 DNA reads TGTGCCAGCAGCCCCTCCGACAGGGGCACAGATACGCAGTATTTT.

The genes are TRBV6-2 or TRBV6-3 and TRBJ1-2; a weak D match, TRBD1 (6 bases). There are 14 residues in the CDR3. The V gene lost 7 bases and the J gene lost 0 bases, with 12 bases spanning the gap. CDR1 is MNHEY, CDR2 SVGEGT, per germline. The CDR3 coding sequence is TGTGCCAGCACCAAGACAGGAGCTAACTATGGCTACACCTTC. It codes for CASTKTGANYGYTF.

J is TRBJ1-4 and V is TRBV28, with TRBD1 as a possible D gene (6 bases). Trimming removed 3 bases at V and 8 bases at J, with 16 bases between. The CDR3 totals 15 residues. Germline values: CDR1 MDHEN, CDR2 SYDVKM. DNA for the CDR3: TGTGCCAGCAGTTTCCTTCAGGGCGGGGGCGAAAAACTGTTTTTT. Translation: CASSFLQGGGEKLFF. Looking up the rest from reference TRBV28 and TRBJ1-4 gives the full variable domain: DVKVTQSSRYLVKRTGEKVFLECVQDMDHENMFWYRQDPGLGLRLIYFSYDVKMKEKGDIPEGYSVSREKKERFSLILESASTNQTSMYLCASSFLQGGGEKLFFGSGTQLSVL.

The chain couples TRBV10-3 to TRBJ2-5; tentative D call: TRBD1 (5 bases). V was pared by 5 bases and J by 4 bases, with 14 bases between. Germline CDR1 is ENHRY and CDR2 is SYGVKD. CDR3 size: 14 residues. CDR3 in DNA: TGTGCCATCAGTTCCTCACAGGACGCAGAGACCCAGTACTTC. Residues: CAISSSQDAETQYF.

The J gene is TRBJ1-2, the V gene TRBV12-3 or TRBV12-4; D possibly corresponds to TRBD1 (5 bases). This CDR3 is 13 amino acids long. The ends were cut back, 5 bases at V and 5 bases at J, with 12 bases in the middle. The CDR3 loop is CASSPLRGYGYTF. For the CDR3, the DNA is TGTGCCAGCAGTCCCCTGAGGGGATATGGCTACACCTTC.

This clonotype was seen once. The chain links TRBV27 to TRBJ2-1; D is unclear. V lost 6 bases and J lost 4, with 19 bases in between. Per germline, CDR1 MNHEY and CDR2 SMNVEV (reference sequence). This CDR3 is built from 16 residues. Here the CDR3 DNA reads TGTGCCAGCAGCCTATCGGCGGCCAGTGTTTACAATGAGCAGTTCTTC. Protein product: CASSLSAASVYNEQFF.

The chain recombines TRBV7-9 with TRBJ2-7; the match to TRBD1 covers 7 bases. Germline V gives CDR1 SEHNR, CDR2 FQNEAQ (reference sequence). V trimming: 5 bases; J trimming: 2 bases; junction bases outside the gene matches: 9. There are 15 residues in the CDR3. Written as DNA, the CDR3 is TGTGCCAGCAGCAGACACCGGGACAGAACCTACGAGCAGTACTTC. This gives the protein CASSRHRDRTYEQYF.

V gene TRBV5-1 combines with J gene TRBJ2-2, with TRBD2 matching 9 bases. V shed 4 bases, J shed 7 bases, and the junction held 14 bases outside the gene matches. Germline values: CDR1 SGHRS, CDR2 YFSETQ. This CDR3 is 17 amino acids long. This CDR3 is CASSAISSGAGGGELFF. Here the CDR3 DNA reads TGCGCCAGCAGCGCAATTTCTAGCGGGGCCGGCGGCGGGGAGCTGTTTTTT.

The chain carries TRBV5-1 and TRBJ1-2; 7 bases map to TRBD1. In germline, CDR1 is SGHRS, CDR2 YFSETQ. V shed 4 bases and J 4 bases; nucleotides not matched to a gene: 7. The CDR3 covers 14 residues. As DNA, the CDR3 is TGCGCCAGCAGCCCCGAGGGGACAGCCTATGGCTACACCTTC. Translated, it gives CASSPEGTAYGYTF.